This TCR beta chain was recovered during a study of spatial heterogeneity in lung cancer. About the research overall: Each unique TCR and UMI combination was seen more than ten times on average in raw reads.

This clonotype was seen ten or more times. Its specificity is unknown. Germline CDR1 is DFQATT and CDR2 is SNEGSKA (reference sequence). Trimming cost V 6 bases and J 9 bases, with 18 bases left between them. CDR3 length: 14 amino acids. Every TCR cDNA molecule carried a tag that served as a unique molecular identifier. One entry per CDR3 protein, called by TCRdb with MiXCR from the 5' RACE reads. The sample carries 15,000 to 20,000 distinct CDR3 sequences, roughly 6% recorded once. Findings and limits, study-wide: Expanded alpha and beta TCR counts within tumors tracked tumor mutation counts.

Time point in this sample: sample taken at primary tumor resection. The chain recombines TRBV20-1 with TRBJ1-6; D unclear. The TCR was taken from a female donor with early-stage non-small cell lung cancer. The source material was lung tumor tissue, sampled at surgery. CDR3 sequence (DNA): TGCAGTGCCCGGGTTGCAGGACCGTTTTCACCCCTCCACTTT. It translates to CSARVAGPFSPLHF.